These T cell receptor beta chains were read from a single sample in a study of cytomegalovirus exposure and HLA in healthy donors. The repertoire was sequenced with immunoSEQ multiplex PCR; TCRdb's copy has only in-frame clones and lacks some. The sample lists roughly 180,000 clones, around 75% seen once, with less than 9.5% in the top ten. Sequenced input: PBMCs. The receptors were gathered from a woman in her 40s in good health and CMV-seropositive. Each CDR3 is given with its conserved first and last residue. A D gene is named only where the DNA matches it firmly. Clone size is given for some rows only: seen once, a few or many times, or a class if the clone is expanded.

j_call d_call v_call clone_size cdr3_aa cdr3_nt
TRBJ2-5 . TRBV25-1 . CASSAGQNPLETQYF TGTGCCAGCAGTGCAGGACAGAATCCCTTGGAGACCCAGTACTTC
TRBJ1-1 . TRBV18 few CASSRQEMNTEAFF TGTGCCAGCTCAAGACAAGAGATGAACACTGAAGCTTTCTTT
TRBJ1-4 TRBD1 TRBV6-1 . CASSERQGAIDEKLFF TGTGCCAGCAGTGAGAGGCAGGGGGCTATTGATGAAAAACTGTTTTTT
TRBJ1-2 . TRBV6-5 . CASSLNRANYYGYTF TGTGCCAGCAGTCTGAACAGGGCGAACTACTATGGCTACACCTTC
TRBJ1-4 . TRBV2 . CASTPLLPNEKLFF TGTGCCAGCACCCCTCTATTACCTAATGAAAAACTGTTTTTT
TRBJ2-3 TRBD2 TRBV6-4 . CASSDSREATDTQYF TGTGCCAGCAGTGACTCGCGGGAGGCCACAGATACGCAGTATTTT
TRBJ2-6 . TRBV7-8 . CASSIQGSGANVLTF TGTGCCAGCAGCATACAGGGCTCTGGGGCCAACGTCCTGACTTTC
TRBJ2-2 . TRBV9 once CASSPLRNTGELFF TGTGCCAGCAGCCCCCTCAGGAACACCGGGGAGCTGTTTTTT
TRBJ1-5 . TRBV16 once CASSQSYIGNQPQHF TGTGCCAGCAGCCAATCTTATATAGGCAATCAGCCCCAGCATTTT
TRBJ2-7 TRBD2 TRBV27 . CASSGSGRVSEQYF TGTGCCAGCAGTGGTAGCGGGAGGGTCTCCGAGCAGTACTTC
TRBJ2-6 . TRBV7-9 . CASSFLPAGANVLTF TGTGCCAGCAGCTTTCTTCCGGCTGGGGCCAACGTCCTGACTTTC
TRBJ2-1 TRBD1 TRBV28 . CAGQDRGDDNEQFF TGTGCCGGACAAGACAGGGGGGACGACAATGAGCAGTTCTTC
TRBJ2-7 TRBD2 TRBV25-1 once CASSDPSGSSYEQYF TGTGCCAGCAGTGACCCTAGCGGGAGCTCCTACGAGCAGTACTTC
TRBJ2-1 . TRBV7-9 once CASSPMRRHNEQFF TGTGCCAGCAGCCCTATGAGGCGACACAATGAGCAGTTCTTC
TRBJ2-5 TRBD2 TRBV28 . CASRRLARVGETQYF TGTGCCAGCAGACGACTAGCCAGGGTGGGGGAGACCCAGTACTTC
TRBJ1-2 . TRBV11-2 once CASSHIRTVYGYTF TGTGCCAGCAGCCATATCAGGACTGTTTATGGCTACACCTTC
TRBJ2-2 . TRBV19 . CASSIERSGTGELFF TGTGCCAGTAGTATAGAGCGGTCGGGCACCGGGGAGCTGTTTTTT
TRBJ2-7 TRBD1 TRBV30 . CACWDSPGEQYF TGTGCCTGTTGGGACAGCCCTGGTGAGCAGTACTTC
TRBJ1-2 . TRBV28 . CASSGAQDNDGYTF TGTGCCAGCAGTGGTGCGCAGGATAATGATGGCTACACCTTC
TRBJ2-1 . TRBV2 . CASRPELARYNEQFF TGTGCCAGCAGACCCGAACTAGCCCGGTACAATGAGCAGTTCTTC
TRBJ2-6 . TRBV25-1 few CASSRGPFSGANVLTF TGTGCCAGCAGTAGAGGCCCTTTCTCTGGGGCCAACGTCCTGACTTTC
TRBJ2-3 . TRBV6-1 few CASSEAGTPLTDTQYF TGTGCCAGCAGTGAGGCCGGGACACCGCTCACAGATACGCAGTATTTT
TRBJ1-2 . TRBV7-2 few CASSLGLTRRGYTF TGTGCCAGCAGCTTAGGTTTGACTCGTCGTGGCTACACCTTC
TRBJ2-7 . TRBV7-9 . CASSLGGVYEQYF TGTGCCAGCAGCTTAGGGGGGGTATACGAGCAGTACTTC
TRBJ2-2 . TRBV14 . CASSRGSGNTGELFF TGTGCCAGCAGCCGAGGGTCTGGGAACACCGGGGAGCTGTTTTTT
TRBJ1-5 . TRBV28 few CASTYLGQGLHQPQHF TGTGCCAGCACCTATTTAGGGCAGGGGCTTCATCAGCCCCAGCATTTT
TRBJ2-5 . TRBV5-4 . CASSLDRVQETQYF TGTGCCAGCAGCTTGGACAGAGTCCAAGAGACCCAGTACTTC
TRBJ1-2 TRBD1 TRBV28 . CASRGQTGSYGYTF TGTGCCAGCAGAGGACAGACAGGGAGCTATGGCTACACCTTC
TRBJ2-2 . TRBV7-8 . CASSTTRVGELFF TGTGCCAGCAGCACAACTAGGGTCGGGGAGCTGTTTTTT
TRBJ2-3 . TRBV5-1 . CASAQGIATDTQYF TGCGCCAGCGCGCAGGGGATAGCGACAGATACGCAGTATTTT
TRBJ2-1 . TRBV7-8 . CASSLEGGSGYEQFF TGTGCCAGCAGCTTAGAAGGAGGGTCGGGCTATGAGCAGTTCTTC
TRBJ2-7 TRBD2 TRBV6-6 . CASSYSTSVYEQYF TGTGCCAGCAGTTACTCGACTAGCGTATACGAGCAGTACTTC
TRBJ2-7 . TRBV15 once CATSRGGAGAREQYF TGTGCCACCAGCAGAGGGGGTGCAGGGGCCAGGGAGCAGTACTTC